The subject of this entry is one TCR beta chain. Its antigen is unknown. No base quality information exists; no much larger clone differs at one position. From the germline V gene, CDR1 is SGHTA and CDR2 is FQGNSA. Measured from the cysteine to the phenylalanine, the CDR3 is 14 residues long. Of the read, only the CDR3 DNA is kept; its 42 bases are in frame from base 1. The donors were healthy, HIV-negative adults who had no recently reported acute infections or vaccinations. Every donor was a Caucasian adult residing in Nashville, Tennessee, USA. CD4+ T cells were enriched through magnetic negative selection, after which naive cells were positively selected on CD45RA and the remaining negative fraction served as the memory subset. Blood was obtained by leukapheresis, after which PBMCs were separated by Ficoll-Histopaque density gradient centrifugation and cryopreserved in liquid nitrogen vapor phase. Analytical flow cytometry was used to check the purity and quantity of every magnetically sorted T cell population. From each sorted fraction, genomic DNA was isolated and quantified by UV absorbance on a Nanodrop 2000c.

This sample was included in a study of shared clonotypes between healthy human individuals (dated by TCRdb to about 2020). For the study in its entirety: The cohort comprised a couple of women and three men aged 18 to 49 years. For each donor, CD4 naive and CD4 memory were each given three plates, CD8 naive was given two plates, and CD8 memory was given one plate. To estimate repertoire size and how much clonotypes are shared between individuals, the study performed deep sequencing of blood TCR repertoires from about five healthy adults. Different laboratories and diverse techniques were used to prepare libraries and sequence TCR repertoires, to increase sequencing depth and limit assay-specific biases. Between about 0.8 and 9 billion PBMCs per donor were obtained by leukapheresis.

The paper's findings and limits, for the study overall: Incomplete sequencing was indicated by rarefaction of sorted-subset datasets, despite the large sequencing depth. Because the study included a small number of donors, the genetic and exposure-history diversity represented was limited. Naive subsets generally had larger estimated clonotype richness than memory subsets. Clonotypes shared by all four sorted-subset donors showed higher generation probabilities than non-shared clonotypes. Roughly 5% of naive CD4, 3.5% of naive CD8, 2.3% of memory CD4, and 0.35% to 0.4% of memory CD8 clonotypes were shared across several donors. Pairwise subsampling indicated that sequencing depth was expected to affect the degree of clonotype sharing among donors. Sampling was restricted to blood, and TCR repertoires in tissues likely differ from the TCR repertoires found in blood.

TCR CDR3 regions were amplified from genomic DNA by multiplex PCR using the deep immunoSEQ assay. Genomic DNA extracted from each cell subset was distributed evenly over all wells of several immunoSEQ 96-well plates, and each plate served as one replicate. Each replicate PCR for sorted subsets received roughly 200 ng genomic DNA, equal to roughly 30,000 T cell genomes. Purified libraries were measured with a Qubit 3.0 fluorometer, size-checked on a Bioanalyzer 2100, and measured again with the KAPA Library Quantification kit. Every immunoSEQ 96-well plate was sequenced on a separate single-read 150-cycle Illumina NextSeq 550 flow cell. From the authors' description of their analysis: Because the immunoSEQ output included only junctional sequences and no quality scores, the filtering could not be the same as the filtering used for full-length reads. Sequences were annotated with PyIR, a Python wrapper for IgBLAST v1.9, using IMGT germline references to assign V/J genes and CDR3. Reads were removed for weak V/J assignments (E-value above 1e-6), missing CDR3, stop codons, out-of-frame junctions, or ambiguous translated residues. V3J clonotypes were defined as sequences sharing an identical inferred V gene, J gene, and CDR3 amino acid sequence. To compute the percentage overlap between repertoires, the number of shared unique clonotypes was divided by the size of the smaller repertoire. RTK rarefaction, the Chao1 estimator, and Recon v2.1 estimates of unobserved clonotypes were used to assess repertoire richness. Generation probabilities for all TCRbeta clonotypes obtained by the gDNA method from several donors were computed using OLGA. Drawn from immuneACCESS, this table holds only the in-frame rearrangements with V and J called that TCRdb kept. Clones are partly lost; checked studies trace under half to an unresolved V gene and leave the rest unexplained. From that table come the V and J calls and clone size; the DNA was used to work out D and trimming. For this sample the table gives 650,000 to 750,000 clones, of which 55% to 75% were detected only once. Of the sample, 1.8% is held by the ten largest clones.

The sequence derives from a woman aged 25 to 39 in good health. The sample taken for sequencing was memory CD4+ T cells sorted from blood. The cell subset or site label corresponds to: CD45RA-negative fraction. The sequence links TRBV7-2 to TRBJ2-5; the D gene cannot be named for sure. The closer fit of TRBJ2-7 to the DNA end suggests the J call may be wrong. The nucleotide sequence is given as TGTGCCAGCAGCTCTTATCTTTCCTCCTACGAGCAGTACTTC. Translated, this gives CASSSYLSSYEQYF.